The T cell receptor (beta chain) under discussion was sequenced for a study of blood T cell repertoires in COVID-19. The wider study: Sites across the United States, Italy and Spain contributed samples from acute and convalescent COVID-19. PBMCs, B-cell-depleted T cells, or T cells were the source of the cDNA or gDNA that made up the material.

CDR3 size: 16 residues. The ends lost 6 bases at V and 4 bases at J; junction bases unmatched: 12. CDR1 is SNHLY and CDR2 is FYNNEI in the germline V gene. Authors' processing steps: The authors estimated nucleated cell counts from reference gene primer amplification. Some clones are missing from TCRdb's copy, which holds only in-frame ones; the method was immunoSEQ multiplex PCR. V and J calls and clone size are those listed in that table; D and trimming were worked out from the DNA. The sample has hundreds of thousands of clones, around 91% seen once. Across under 25 US areas, participants ranged in age from roughly 18 to 95 years.

The clonotype originates from a woman aged 18 to 35 with acute COVID-19. The chain links TRBV2 to TRBJ2-7; 10 positions agree with TRBD2. Material for sequencing was PBMCs or T cells enriched from blood (not recorded which). CDR3 loop: CASSPKSPSGRYEQYF. CDR3 DNA sequence: TGTGCCAGCAGCCCCAAGTCGCCTAGCGGGAGATACGAGCAGTACTTC. The full variable domain, its missing parts supplied by reference TRBV2 and TRBJ2-7, is EPEVTQTPSHQVTQMGQEVILRCVPISNHLYFYWYRQILGQKVEFLVSFYNNEISEKSEIFDDQFSVERPDGSNFTLKIRSTKLEDSAMYFCASSPKSPSGRYEQYFGPGTRLTVT.